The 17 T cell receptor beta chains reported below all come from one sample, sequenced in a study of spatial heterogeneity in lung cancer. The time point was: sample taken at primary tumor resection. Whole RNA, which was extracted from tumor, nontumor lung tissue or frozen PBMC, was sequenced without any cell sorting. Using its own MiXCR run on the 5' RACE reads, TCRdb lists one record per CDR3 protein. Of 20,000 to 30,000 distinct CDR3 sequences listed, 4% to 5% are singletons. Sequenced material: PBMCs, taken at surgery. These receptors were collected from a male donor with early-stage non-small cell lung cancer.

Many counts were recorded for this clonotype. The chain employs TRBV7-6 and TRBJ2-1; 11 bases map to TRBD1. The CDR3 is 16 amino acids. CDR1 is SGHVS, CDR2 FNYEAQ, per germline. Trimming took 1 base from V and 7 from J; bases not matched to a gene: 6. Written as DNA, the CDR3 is TGTGCCAGCAGCTTAGAGAGGACAGGGGGCTCGAATGAGCAGTTCTTC. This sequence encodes CASSLERTGGSNEQFF.

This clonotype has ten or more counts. DNA of the CDR3: TGTGCCAGCAGCCTGTGGACTAGGAGTGAGCAGTTCTTC. As protein: CASSLWTRSEQFF. J is TRBJ2-1 and V is TRBV5-6; 7 positions agree with TRBD2. The germline V gene encodes CDR1 SGHDT and CDR2 YYEEEE. V gave up 4 bases and J gave up 9 bases; unmatched junction bases: 7. The CDR3 runs to 13 residues.

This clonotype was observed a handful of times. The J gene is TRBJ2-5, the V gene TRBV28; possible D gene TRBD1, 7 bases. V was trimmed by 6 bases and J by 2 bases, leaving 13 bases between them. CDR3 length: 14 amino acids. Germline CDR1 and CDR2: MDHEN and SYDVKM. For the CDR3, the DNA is TGTGCCAGCAGCCGCGGGACAGTTCAAGAGACCCAGTACTTC. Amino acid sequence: CASSRGTVQETQYF.

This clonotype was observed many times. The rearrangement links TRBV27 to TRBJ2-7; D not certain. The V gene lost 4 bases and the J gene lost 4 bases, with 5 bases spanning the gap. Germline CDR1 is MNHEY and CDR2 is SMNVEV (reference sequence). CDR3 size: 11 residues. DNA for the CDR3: TGTGCCAGCAGTTCTATGTACGAGCAGTACTTC. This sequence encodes CASSSMYEQYF.

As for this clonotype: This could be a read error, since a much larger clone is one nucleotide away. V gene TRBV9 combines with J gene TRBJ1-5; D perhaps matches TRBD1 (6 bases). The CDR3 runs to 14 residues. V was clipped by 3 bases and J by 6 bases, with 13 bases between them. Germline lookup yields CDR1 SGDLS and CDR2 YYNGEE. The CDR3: CASSEGVGTQPQHF. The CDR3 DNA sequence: TGTGCCAGCAGCGAGGGGGTTGGCACTCAGCCCCAGCATTTT.

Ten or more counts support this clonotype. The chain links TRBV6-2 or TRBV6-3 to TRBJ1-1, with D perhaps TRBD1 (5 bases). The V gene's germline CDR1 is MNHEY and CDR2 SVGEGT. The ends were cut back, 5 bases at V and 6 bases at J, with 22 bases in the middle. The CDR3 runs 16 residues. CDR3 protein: CASSLSTGSLLAEAFF. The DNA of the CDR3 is TGTGCCAGCAGTCTTAGCACAGGTTCCCTTCTGGCTGAAGCTTTCTTT.

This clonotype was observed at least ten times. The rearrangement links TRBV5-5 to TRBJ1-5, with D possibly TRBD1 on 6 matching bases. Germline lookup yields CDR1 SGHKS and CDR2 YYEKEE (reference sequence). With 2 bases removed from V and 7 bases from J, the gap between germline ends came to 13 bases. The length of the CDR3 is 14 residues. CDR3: CASSLRGVGQPQHF. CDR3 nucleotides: TGTGCCAGCAGCTTAAGGGGGGTCGGACAGCCCCAGCATTTT.

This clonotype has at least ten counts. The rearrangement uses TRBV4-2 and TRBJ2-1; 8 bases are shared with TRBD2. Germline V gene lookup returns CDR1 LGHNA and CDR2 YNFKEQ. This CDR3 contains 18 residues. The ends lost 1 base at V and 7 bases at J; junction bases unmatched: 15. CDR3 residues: CASSQAARLAGGRNEQFF. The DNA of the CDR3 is TGTGCCAGCAGCCAAGCCGCCCGGCTGGCGGGAGGTAGGAATGAGCAGTTCTTC.

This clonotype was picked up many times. The CDR3 here is CASSLGGAGELFF. In DNA, the CDR3 is TGTGCCAGCAGCTTGGGAGGGGCCGGGGAGCTGTTTTTT. J is TRBJ2-2 and V is TRBV5-6, with D perhaps matching TRBD1 or TRBD2 (5 bases each). Trimming stripped 0 bases from V and 6 bases from J, with 6 bases between. Germline CDR1 SGHDT, CDR2 YYEEEE. The length of the CDR3 is 13 residues.

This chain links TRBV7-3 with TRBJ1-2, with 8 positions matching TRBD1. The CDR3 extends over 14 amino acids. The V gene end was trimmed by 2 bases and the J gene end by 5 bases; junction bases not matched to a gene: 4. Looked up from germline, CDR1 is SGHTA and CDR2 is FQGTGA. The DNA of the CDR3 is TGTGCCAGCAGCTTACAGGGGGCGGTTTATGGCTACACCTTC. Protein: CASSLQGAVYGYTF.

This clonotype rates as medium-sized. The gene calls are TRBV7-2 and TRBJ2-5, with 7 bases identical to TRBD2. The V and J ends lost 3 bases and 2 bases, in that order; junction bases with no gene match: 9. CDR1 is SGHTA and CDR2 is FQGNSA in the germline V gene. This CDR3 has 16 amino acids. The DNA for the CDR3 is TGTGCCAGCAGCTTGTCCCTTAGCGGGCCTCAAGAGACCCAGTACTTC. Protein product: CASSLSLSGPQETQYF.

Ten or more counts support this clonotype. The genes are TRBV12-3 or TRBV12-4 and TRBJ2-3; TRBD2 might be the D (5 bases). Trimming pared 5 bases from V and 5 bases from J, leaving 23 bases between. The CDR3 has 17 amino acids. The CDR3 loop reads CASSVLRPLTGIDTQYF. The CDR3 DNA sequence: TGTGCCAGCAGTGTCCTACGGCCCTTGACCGGGATAGATACGCAGTATTTT.

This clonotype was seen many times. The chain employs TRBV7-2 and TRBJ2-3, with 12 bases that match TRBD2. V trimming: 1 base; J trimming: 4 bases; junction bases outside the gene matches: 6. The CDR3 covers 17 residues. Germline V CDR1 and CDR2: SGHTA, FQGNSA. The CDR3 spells CASSLEVLAGGADTQYF. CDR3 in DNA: TGTGCCAGCAGCTTAGAGGTACTAGCGGGAGGAGCAGATACGCAGTATTTT. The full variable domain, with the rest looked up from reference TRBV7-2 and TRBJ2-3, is GAGVSQSPSNKVTEKGKDVELRCDPISGHTALYWYRQSLGQGLEFLIYFQGNSAPDKSGLPSDRFSAERTGGSVSTLTIQRTQQEDSAVYLCASSLEVLAGGADTQYFGPGTRLTVL.

The DNA of the CDR3 is TGTGCCAGCAGCTCGCGGACTAGCGGGAGCTACGAGCAGTACTTC. This translates into CASSSRTSGSYEQYF. The V call is TRBV11-2, the J call TRBJ2-7, with 13 positions matching TRBD2. CDR3 size: 15 residues. Trimming cost V 4 bases and J 3 bases; bases outside gene matches: 3. The germline CDR1 and CDR2 sequences are SGHAT and FQNNGV.

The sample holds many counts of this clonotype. DNA for the CDR3: TGTGCCAGCAGTCCCGAATACACCGGGGAGCTGTTTTTT. Its translation: CASSPEYTGELFF. V is TRBV6-1 and J is TRBJ2-2; D gene ambiguous. The CDR3 extends over 13 amino acids. Trimming took 5 bases from V and 3 from J, leaving 7 bases between them. The germline gives CDR1 MNHNS, CDR2 SASEGT.

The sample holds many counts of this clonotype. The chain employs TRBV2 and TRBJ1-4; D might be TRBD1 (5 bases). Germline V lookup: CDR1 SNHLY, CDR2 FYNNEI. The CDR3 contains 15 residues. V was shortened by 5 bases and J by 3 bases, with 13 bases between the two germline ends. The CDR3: CASSLMGRANEKLFF. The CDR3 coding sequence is TGTGCCAGCAGTCTTATGGGACGGGCTAATGAAAAACTGTTTTTT.

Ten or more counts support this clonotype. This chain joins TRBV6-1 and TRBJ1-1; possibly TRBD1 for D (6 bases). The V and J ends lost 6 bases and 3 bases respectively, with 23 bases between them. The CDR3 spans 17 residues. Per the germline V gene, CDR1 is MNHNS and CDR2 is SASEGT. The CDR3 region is CASSVNPPGAQHTEAFF. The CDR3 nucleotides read TGTGCCAGCAGCGTAAACCCCCCAGGGGCCCAACACACTGAAGCTTTCTTT.